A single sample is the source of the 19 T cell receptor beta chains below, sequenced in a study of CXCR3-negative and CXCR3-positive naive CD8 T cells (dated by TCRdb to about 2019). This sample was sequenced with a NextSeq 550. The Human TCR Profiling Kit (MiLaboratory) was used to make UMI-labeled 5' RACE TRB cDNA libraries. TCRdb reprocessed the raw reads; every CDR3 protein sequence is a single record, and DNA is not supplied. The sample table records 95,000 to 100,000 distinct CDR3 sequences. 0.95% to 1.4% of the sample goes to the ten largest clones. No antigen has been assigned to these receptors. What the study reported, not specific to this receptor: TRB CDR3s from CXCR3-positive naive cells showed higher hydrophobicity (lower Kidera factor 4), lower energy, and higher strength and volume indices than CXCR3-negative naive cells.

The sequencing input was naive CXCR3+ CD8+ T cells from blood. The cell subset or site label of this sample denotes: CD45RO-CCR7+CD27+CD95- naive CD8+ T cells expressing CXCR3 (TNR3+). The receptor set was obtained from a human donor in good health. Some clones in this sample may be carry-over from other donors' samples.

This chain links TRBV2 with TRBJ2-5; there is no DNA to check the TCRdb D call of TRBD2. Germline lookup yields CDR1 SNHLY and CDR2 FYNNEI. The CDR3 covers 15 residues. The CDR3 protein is CASSEELRGMETQYF.

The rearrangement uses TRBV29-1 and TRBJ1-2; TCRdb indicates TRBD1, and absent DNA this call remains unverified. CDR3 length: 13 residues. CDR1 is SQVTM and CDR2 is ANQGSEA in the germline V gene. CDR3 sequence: CSGTGGANYGYTF.

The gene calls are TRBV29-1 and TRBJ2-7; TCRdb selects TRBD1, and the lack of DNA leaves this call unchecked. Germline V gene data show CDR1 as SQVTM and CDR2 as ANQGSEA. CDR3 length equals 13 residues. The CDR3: CSVTGGFSYEQYF.

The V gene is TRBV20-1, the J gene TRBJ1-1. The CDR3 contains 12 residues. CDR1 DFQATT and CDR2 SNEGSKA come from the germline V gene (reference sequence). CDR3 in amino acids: CSASGLNTEAFF.

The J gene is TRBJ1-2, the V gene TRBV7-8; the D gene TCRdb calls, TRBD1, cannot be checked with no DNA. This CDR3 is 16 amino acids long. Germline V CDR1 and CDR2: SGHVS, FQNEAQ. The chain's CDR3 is CASSTRTGAIDYGYTF.

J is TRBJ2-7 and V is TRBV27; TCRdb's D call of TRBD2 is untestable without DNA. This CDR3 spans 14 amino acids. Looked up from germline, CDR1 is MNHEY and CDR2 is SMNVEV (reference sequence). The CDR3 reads CASSLRERVGEQYF.

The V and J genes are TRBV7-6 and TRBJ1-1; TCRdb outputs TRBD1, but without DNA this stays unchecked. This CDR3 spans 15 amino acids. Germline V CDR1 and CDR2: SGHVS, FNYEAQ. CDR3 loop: CASSLATVGGTEAFF.

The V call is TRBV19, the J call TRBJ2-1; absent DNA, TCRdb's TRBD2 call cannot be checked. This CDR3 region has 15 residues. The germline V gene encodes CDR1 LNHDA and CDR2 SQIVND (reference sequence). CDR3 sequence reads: CASSLGSGVLVEQFF.

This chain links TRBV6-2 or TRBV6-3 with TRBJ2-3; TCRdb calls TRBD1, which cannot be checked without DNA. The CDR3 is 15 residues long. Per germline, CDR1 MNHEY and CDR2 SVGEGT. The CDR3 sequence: CASSYRDNPTDTQYF.

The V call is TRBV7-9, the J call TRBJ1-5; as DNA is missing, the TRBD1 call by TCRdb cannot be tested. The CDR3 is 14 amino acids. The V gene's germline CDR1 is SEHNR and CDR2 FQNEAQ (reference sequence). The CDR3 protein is CASSSWDGNQPQHF.

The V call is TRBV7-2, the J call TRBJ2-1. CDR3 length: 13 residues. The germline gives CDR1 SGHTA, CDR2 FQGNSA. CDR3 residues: CASSLVQTGEQFF. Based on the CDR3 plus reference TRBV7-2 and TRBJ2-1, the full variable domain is GAGVSQSPSNKVTEKGKDVELRCDPISGHTALYWYRQSLGQGLEFLIYFQGNSAPDKSGLPSDRFSAERTGGSVSTLTIQRTQQEDSAVYLCASSLVQTGEQFFGPGTRLTVL.

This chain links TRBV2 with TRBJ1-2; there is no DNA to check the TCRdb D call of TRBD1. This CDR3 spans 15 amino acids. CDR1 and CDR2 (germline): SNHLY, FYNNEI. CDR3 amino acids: CASSEWTGAGYGYTF.

CDR3 protein: CASSLFETHGYTF. The genes are TRBV7-9 and TRBJ1-2. The CDR3 has 13 amino acids. Germline V gene lookup returns CDR1 SEHNR and CDR2 FQNEAQ (reference sequence).

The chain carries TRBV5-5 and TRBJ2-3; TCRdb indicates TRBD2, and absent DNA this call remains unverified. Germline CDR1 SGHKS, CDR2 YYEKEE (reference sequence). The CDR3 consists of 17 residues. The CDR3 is CASSGPHEWDYTDTQYF.

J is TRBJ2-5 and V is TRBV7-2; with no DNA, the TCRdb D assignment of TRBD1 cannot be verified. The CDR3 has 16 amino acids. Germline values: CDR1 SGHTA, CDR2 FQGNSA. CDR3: CASRGQGLVLSETQYF.

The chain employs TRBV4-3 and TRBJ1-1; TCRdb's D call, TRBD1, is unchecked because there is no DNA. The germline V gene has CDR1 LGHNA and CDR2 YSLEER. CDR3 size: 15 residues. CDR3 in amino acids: CASSFGGSGGTEAFF.

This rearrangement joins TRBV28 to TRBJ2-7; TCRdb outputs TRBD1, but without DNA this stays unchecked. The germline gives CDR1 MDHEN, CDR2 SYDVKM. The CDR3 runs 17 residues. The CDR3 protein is CASRPPGQGDASYEQYF.

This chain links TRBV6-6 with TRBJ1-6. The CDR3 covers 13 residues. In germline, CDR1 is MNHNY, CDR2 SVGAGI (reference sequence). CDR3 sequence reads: CASSCFRDSPLHF.

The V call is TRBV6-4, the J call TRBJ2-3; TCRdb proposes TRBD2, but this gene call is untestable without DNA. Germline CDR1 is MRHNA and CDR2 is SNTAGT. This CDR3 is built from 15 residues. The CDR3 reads CASSEGGGATDTQYF.